Included here is one T cell receptor (beta chain) sequence, with context. Per germline, CDR1 LNHDA and CDR2 SQIVND (reference sequence). Trimming took off 5 bases at V and 3 bases at J, with 10 bases between the two ends. This CDR3 is 14 amino acids long. The data stem from a study of blood T cell repertoires in COVID-19. As for the study in general: The United States, Italy and Spain were the sources of the acute and convalescent COVID-19 samples.

Per the original data handling: Estimated nucleated cell counts came from reference gene primer amplification. Assay: immunoSEQ multiplex PCR; the TCRdb copy retains only in-frame clones and omits some. V, J and clone size reflect that table, while D and trimming were determined from the DNA. The sample includes 200,000 to 250,000 clones, 84% of them seen just once. Input material: peripheral blood. This clonotype was obtained from a woman aged 40 to 50 who had recovered from COVID-19. The rearrangement joins TRBV19 to TRBJ2-2, with D possibly matching TRBD1 (6 bases). The CDR3 here is CASSPRTDTGELFF. The DNA for the CDR3 is TGTGCCAGTAGTCCAAGGACAGACACCGGGGAGCTGTTTTTT.